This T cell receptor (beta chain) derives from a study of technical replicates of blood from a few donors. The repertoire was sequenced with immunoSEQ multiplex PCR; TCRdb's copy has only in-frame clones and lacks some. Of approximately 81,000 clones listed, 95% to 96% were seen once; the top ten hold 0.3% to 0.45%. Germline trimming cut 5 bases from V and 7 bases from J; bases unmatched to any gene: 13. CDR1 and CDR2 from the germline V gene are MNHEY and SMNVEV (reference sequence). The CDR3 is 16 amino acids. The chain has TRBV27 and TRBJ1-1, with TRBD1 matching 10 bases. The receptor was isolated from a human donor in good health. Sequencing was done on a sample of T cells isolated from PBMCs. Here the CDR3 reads CASSPVAGTGVIEAFF. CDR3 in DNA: TGTGCCAGCAGTCCAGTCGCCGGGACAGGGGTGATTGAAGCTTTCTTT.